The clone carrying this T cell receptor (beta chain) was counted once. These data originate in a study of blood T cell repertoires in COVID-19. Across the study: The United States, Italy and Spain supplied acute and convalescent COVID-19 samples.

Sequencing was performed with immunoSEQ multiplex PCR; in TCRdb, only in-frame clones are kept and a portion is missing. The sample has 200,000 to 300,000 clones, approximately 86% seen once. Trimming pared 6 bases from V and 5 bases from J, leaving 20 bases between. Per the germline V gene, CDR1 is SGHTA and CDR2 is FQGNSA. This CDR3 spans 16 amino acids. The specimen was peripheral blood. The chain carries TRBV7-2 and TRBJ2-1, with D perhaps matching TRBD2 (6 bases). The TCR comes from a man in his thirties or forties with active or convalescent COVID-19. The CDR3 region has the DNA TGTGCCAGCAGACCTGGCCTGCGGGAACAAAACAATGAGCAGTTCTTC. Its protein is CASRPGLREQNNEQFF.